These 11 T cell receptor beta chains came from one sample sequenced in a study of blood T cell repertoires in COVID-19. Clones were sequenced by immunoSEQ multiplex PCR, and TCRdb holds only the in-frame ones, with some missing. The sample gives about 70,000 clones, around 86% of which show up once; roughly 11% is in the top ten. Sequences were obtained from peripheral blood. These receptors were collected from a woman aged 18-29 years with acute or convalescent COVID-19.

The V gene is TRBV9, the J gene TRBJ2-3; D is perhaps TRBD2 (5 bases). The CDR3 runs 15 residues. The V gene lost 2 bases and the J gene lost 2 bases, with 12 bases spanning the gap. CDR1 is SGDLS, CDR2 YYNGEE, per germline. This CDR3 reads CASSVASSYTDTQYF. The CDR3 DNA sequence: TGTGCCAGCAGCGTGGCTAGCAGCTACACAGATACGCAGTATTTT. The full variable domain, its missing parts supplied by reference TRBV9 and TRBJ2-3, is DSGVTQTPKHLITATGQRVTLRCSPRSGDLSVYWYQQSLDQGLQFLIQYYNGEERAKGNILERFSAQQFPDLHSELNLSSLELGDSALYFCASSVASSYTDTQYFGPGTRLTVL.

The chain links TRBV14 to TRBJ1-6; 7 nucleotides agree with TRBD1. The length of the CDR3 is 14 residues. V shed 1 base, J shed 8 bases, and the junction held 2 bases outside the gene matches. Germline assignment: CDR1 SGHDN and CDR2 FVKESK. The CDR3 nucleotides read TGTGCCAGCAGCCAAGGACAGGGTGATTCACCCCTCCACTTT. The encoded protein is CASSQGQGDSPLHF.

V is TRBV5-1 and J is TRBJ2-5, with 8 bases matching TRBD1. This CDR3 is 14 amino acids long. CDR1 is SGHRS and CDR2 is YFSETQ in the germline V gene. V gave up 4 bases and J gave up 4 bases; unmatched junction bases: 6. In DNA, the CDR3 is TGCGCCAGCAGCGGACAGGGTGGTAGAGAGACCCAGTACTTC. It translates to CASSGQGGRETQYF.

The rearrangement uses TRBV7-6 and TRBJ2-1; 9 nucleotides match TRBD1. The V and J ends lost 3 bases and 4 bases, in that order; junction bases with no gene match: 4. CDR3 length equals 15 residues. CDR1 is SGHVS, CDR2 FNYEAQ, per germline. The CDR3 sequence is CASSFRTGEYNEQFF. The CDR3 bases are TGTGCCAGCAGCTTCCGGACAGGGGAGTACAATGAGCAGTTCTTC.

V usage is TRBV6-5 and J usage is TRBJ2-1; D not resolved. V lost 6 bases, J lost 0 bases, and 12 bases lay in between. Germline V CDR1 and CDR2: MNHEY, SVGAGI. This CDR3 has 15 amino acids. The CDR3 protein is CASRVDWSSYNEQFF. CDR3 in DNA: TGTGCCAGCAGAGTCGACTGGAGCTCCTACAATGAGCAGTTCTTC.

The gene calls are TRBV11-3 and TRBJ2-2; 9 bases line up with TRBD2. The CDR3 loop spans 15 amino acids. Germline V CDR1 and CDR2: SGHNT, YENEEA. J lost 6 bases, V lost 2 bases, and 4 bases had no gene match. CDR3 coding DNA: TGTGCCAGCAGCTTAAGCGGGGGGCAGGCCGGGGAGCTGTTTTTT. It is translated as CASSLSGGQAGELFF.

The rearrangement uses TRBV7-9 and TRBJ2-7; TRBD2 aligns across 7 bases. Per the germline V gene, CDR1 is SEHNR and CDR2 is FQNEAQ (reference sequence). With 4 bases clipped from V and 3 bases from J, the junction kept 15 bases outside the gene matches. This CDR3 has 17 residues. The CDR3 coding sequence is TGTGCCAGCAGCTCGTCCCGGACCAGCGGGGTTCTCTACGAGCAGTACTTC. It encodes CASSSSRTSGVLYEQYF.

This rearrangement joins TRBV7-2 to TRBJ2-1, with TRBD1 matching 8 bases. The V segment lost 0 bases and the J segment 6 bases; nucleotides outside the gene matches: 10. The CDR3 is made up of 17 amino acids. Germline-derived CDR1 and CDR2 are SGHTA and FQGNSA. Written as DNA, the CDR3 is TGTGCCAGCAGCTTAGCGAAGTTCAGGGGGCTTCCCAATGAGCAGTTCTTC. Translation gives CASSLAKFRGLPNEQFF.

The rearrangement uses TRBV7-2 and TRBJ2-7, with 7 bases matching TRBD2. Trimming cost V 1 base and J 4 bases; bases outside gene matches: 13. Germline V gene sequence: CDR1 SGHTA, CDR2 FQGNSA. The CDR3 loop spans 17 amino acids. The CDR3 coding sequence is TGTGCCAGCAGCTTAGACCTGAACGGGGGGATCACTTACGAGCAGTACTTC. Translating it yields CASSLDLNGGITYEQYF.

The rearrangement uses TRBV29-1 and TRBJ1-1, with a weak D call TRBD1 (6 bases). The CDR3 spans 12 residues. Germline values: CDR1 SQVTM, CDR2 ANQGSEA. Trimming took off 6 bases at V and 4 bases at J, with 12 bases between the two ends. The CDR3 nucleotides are TGCAGCGTGACAGGAATTGGCACTGAAGCTTTCTTT. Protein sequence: CSVTGIGTEAFF.

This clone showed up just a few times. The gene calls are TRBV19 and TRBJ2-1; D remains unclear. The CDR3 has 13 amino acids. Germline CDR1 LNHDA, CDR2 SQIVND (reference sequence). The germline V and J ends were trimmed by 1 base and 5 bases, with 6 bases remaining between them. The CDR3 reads CASSIAPNNEQFF. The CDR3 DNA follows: TGTGCCAGTAGTATAGCGCCTAACAATGAGCAGTTCTTC.